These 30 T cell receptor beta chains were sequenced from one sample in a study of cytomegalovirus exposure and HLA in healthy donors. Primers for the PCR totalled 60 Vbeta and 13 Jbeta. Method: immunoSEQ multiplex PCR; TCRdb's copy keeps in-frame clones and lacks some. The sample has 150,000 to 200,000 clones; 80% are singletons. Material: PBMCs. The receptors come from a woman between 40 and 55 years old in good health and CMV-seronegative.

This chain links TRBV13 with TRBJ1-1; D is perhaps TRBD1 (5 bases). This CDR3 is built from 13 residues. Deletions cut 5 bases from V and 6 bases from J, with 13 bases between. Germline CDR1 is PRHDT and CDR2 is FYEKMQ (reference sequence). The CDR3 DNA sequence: TGTGCCAGCAGCGCAACAGGCGTCTCTGAAGCTTTCTTT. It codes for CASSATGVSEAFF. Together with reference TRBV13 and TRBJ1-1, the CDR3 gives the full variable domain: AAGVIQSPRHLIKEKRETATLKCYPIPRHDTVYWYQQGPGQDPQFLISFYEKMQSDKGSIPDRFSAQQFSDYHSELNMSSLELGDSALYFCASSATGVSEAFFGQGTRLTVV.

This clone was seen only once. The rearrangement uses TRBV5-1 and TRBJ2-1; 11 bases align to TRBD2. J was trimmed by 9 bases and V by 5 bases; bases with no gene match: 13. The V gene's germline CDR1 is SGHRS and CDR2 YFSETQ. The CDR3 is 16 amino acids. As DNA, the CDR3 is TGCGCCAGCAGATTTCAACTAGCGGGAGCAATTGGTGAGCAGTTCTTC. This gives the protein CASRFQLAGAIGEQFF.

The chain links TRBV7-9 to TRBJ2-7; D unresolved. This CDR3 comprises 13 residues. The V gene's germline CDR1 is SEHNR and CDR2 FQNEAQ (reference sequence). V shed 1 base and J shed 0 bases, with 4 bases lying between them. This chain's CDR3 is CASSLGPSYEQYF. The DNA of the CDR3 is TGTGCCAGCAGCTTAGGGCCCTCCTACGAGCAGTACTTC.

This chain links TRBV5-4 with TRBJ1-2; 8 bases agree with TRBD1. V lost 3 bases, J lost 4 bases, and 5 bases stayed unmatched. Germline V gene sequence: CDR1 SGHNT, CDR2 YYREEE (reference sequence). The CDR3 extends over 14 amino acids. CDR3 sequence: CASSSGQGSYGYTF. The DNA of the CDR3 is TGTGCCAGCAGCTCTGGACAGGGATCCTATGGCTACACCTTC.

The CDR3 loop reads CASSLDYSAHGAFF. DNA for the CDR3: TGTGCCAGCAGCTTAGACTACTCCGCGCACGGGGCTTTCTTT. The chain employs TRBV11-3 and TRBJ1-1, with D unclear. From germline, CDR1 is SGHNT and CDR2 YENEEA. CDR3 length: 14 amino acids. V was shortened by 0 bases and J by 11 bases, with 16 bases between the two germline ends. Combining the CDR3 with reference TRBV11-3 and TRBJ1-1 gives the whole variable domain EAGVVQSPRYKIIEKKQPVAFWCNPISGHNTLYWYLQNLGQGPELLIRYENEEAVDDSQLPKDRFSAERLKGVDSTLKIQPAELGDSAVYLCASSLDYSAHGAFFGQGTRLTVV.

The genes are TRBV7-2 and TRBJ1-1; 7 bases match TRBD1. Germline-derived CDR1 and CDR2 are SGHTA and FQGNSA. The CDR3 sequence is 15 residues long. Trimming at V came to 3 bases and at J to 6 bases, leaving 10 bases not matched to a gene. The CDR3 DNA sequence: TGTGCCAGCAGCTTTCAGGGGGGCGGACCCCCTGAAGCTTTCTTT. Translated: CASSFQGGGPPEAFF.

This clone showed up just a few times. In DNA form, the CDR3 reads TGTGCCAGCAGTTCATCCGCAGGTCAAGAGACCCAGTACTTC. Residues: CASSSSAGQETQYF. The chain links TRBV28 to TRBJ2-5; the D is unclear. The CDR3 consists of 14 residues. V lost 4 bases, J lost 2 bases, and 11 bases lay in between. CDR1 is MDHEN and CDR2 is SYDVKM in the germline V gene.

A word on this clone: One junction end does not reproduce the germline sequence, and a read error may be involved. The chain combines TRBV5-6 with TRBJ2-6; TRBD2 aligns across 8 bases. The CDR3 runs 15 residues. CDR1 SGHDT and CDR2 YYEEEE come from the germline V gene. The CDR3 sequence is CASSPGGPGANGLTF. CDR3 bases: TGTGCCAGCAGCCCGGGAGGGCCTGGGGCCAACGGCCTGACTTTC.

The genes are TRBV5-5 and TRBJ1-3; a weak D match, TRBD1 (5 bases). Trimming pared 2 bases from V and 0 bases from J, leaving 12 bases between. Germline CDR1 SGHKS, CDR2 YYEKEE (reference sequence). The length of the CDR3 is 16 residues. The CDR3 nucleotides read TGTGCCAGCAGCTTCACGGCCAGGGACTCTGGAAACACCATATATTTT. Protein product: CASSFTARDSGNTIYF. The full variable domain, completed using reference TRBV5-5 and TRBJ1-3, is DAGVTQSPTHLIKTRGQQVTLRCSPISGHKSVSWYQQVLGQGPQFIFQYYEKEERGRGNFPDRFSARQFPNYSSELNVNALLLGDSALYLCASSFTARDSGNTIYFGEGSWLTVV.

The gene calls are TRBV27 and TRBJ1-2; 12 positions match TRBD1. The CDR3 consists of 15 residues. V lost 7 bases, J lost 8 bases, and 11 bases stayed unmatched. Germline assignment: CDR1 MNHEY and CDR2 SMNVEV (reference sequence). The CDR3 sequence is CASKPRDRGPRGYTF. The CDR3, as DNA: TGTGCCAGCAAGCCCCGGGACAGGGGGCCTCGGGGCTACACCTTC.

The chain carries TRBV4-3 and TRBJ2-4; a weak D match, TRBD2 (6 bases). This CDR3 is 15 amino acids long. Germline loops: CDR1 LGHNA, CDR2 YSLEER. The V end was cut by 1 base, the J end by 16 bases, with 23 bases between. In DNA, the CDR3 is TGCGCCAGCAGCCAAGCGGGGCGCCCCCGGGACTGTCTATACTTC. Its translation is CASSQAGRPRDCLYF.

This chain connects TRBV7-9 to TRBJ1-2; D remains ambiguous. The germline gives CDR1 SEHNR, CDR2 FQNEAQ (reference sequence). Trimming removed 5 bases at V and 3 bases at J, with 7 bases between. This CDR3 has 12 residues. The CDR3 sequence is CASSLSDYGYTF. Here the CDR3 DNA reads TGTGCCAGCAGCCTCAGTGACTATGGCTACACCTTC.

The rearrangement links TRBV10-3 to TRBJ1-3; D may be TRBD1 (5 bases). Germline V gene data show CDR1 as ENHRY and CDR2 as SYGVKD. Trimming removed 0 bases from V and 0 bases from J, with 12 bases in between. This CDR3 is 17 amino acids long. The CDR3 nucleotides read TGTGCCATCAGTGAGTCCGCAGGGCCCTCCTCTGGAAACACCATATATTTT. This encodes CAISESAGPSSGNTIYF.

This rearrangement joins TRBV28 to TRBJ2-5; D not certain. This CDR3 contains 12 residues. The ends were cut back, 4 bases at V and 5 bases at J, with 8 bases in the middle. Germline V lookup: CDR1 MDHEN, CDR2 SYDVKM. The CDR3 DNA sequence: TGTGCCAGCAGTTCCTTTCAGGAGACCCAGTACTTC. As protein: CASSSFQETQYF.

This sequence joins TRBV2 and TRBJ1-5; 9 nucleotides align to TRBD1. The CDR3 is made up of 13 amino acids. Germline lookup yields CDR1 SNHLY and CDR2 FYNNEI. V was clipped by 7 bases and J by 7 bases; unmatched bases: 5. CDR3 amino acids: CASTRTGEQPQHF. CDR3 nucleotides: TGTGCCAGCACCAGGACAGGGGAGCAGCCCCAGCATTTT. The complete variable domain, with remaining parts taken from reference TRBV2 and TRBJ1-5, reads EPEVTQTPSHQVTQMGQEVILRCVPISNHLYFYWYRQILGQKVEFLVSFYNNEISEKSEIFDDQFSVERPDGSNFTLKIRSTKLEDSAMYFCASTRTGEQPQHFGDGTRLSIL.

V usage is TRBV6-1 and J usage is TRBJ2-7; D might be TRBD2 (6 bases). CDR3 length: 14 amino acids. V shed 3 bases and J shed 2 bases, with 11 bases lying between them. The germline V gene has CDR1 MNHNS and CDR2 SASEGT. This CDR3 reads CASSDGGSTYEQYF. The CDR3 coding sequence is TGTGCCAGCAGTGACGGGGGATCCACCTACGAGCAGTACTTC.

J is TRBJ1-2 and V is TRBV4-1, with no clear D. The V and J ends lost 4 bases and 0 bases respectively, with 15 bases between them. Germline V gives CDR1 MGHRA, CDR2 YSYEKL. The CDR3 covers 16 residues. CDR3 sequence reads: CASSPFPGNPNYGYTF. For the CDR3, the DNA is TGCGCCAGCAGCCCCTTCCCAGGAAATCCTAACTATGGCTACACCTTC.

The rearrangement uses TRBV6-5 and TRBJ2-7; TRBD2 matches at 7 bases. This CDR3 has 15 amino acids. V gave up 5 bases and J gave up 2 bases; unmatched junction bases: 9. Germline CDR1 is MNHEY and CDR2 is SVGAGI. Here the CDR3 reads CASSKYSGAPYEQYF. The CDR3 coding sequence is TGTGCCAGCAGTAAATACAGCGGGGCCCCCTACGAGCAGTACTTC.

The chain's CDR3 is CASRPNGLAGLEQYF. CDR3 bases: TGTGCCAGCAGACCCAACGGGCTAGCGGGACTTGAGCAGTACTTC. This chain links TRBV27 with TRBJ2-5, with 9 bases fitting TRBD2. The CDR3 is 15 residues long. The V segment lost 6 bases and the J segment 11 bases; nucleotides outside the gene matches: 16. Germline-derived CDR1 and CDR2 are MNHEY and SMNVEV (reference sequence).

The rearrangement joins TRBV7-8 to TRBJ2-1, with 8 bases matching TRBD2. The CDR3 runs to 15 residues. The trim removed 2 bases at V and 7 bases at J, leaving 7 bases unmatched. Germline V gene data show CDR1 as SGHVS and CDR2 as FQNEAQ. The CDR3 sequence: CASSLNGGAGNEQFF. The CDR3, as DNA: TGTGCCAGCAGCTTAAACGGGGGGGCCGGGAATGAGCAGTTCTTC.

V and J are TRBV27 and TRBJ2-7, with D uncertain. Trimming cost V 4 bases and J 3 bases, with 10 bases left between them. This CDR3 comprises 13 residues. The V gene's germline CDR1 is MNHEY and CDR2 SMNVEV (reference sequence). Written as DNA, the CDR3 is TGTGCCAGCAGTTACATCGGCGGCTACGAGCAGTACTTC. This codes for CASSYIGGYEQYF.

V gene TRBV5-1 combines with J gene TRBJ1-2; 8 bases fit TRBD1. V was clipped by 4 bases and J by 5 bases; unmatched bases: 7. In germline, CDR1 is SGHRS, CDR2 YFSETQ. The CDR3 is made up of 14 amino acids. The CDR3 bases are TGCGCCAGCAGCGATGGACAGGGCCCATATGGCTACACCTTC. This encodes CASSDGQGPYGYTF.

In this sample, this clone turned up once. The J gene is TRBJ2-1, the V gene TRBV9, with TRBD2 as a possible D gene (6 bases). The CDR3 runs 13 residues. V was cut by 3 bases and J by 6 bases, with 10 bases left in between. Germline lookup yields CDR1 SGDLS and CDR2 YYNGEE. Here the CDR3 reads CASSAGLSNEQFF. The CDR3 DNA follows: TGTGCCAGCAGCGCGGGACTTAGCAATGAGCAGTTCTTC.

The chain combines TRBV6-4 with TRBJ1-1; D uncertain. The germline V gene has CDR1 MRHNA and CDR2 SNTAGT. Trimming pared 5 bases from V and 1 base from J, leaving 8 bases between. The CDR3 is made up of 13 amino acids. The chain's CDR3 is CASSPGENTEAFF. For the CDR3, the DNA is TGTGCCAGCAGTCCCGGTGAGAACACTGAAGCTTTCTTT.

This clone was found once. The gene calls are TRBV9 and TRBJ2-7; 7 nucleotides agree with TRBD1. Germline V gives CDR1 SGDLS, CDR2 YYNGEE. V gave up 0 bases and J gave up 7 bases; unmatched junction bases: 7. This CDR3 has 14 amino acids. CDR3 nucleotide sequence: TGTGCCAGCAGCGTAGGACAGGGATTCGAAGAGCAGTACTTC. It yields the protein CASSVGQGFEEQYF.

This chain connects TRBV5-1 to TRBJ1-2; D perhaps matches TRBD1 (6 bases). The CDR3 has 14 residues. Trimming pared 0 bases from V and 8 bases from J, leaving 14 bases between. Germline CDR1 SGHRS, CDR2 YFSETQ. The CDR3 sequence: CASSLAPDSRGYTF. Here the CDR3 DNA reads TGCGCCAGCAGCTTGGCCCCGGACAGCAGGGGCTACACCTTC.

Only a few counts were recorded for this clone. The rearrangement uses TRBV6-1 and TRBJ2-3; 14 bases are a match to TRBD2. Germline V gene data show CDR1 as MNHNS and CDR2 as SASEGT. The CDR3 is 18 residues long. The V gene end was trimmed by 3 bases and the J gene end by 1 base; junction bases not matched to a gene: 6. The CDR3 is CASSERGLAGGRTDTQYF. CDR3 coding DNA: TGTGCCAGCAGTGAGAGAGGACTAGCGGGGGGCCGCACAGATACGCAGTATTTT.

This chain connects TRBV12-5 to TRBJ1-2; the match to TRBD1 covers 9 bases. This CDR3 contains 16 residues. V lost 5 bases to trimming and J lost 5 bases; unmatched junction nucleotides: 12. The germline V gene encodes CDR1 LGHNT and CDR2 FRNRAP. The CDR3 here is CASGPAGQGNGYGYTF. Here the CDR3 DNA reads TGTGCTAGTGGTCCGGCGGGACAGGGTAACGGTTATGGCTACACCTTC.

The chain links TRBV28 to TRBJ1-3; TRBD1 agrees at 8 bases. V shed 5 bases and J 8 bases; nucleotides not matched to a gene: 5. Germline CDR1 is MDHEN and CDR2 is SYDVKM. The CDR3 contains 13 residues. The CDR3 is CASSAGGGDTIYF. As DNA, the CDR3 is TGTGCCAGCAGTGCAGGGGGCGGGGACACCATATATTTT.

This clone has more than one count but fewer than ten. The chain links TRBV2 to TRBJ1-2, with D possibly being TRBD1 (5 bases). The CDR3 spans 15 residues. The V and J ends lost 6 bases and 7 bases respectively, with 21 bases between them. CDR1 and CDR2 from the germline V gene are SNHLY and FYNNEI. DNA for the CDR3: TGTGCCAGCAGCCTCGAGGAGGGGATCGGTCTTGGCTACACCTTC. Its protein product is CASSLEEGIGLGYTF.